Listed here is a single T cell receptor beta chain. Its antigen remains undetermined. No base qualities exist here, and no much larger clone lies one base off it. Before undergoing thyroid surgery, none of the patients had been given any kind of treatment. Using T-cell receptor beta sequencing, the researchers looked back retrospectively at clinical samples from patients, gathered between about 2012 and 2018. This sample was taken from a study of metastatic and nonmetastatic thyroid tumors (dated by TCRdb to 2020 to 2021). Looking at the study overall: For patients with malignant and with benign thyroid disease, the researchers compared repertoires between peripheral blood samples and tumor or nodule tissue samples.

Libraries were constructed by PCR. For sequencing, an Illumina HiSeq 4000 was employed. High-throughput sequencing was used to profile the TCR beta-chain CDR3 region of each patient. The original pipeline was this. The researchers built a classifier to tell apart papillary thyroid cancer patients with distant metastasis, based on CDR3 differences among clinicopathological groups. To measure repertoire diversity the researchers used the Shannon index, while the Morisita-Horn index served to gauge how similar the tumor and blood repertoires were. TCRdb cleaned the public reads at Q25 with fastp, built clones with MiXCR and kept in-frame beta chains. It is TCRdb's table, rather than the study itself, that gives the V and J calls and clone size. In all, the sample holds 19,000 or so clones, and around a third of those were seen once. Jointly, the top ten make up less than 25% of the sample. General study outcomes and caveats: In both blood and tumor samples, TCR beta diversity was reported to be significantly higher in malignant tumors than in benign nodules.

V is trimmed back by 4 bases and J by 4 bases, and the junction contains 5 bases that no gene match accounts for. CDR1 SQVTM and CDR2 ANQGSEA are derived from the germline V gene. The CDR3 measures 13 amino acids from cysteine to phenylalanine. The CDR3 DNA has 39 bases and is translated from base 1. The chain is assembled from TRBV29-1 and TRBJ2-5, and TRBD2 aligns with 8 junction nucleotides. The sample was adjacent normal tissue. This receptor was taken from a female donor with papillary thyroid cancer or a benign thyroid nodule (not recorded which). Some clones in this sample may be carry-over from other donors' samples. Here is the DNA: TGCAGCGTTGTTACGCTAGCGGGAGAGACCCAGTACTTC. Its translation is CSVVTLAGETQYF.